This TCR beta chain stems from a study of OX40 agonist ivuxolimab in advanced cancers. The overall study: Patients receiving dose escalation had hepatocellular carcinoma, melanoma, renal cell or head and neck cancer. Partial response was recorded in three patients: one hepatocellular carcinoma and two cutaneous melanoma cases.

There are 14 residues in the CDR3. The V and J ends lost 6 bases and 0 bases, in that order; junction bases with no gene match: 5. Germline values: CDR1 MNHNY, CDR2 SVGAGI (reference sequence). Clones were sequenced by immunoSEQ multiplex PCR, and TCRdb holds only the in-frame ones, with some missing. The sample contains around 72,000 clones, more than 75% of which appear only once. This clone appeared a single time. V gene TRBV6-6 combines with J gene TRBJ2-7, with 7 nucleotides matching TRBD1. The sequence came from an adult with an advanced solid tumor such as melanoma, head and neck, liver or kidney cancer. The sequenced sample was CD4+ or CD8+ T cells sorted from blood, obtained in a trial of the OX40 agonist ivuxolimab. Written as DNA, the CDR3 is TGTGCCAGCAGCTCGACAGGGAGCTCCTACGAGCAGTACTTC. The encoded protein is CASSSTGSSYEQYF.